The 2 T cell receptor beta chains below were found in one sample sequenced in a study of T cells in Graves' hyperthyroidism and ophthalmopathy. Using RNA transcripts as the source, TCR beta CDR3 regions were amplified. An initial round of RT-PCR targeting the TCR CDR3 relied on the HTBI primer set. TCRdb re-called the multiplex PCR reads with MiXCR, one entry per CDR3 protein. Of some 580,000 distinct CDR3 sequences listed, more than 15% were seen once; the top ten hold 3% to 4%. Sequenced input: blood. The receptors here all came from a woman in her thirties or forties with Graves' ophthalmopathy.

This clonotype was observed many times. V and J are TRBV2 and TRBJ2-3; D unclear. The germline gives CDR1 SNHLY, CDR2 FYNNEI. The CDR3 totals 15 residues. The germline V and J ends were trimmed by 4 bases and 5 bases, with 16 bases remaining between them. CDR3 nucleotides: TGTGCCAGCAGTGTGAGATGGCAGGTACGAGATACGCAGTATTTT. Protein: CASSVRWQVRDTQYF. Based on the CDR3 plus reference TRBV2 and TRBJ2-3, the full variable domain is EPEVTQTPSHQVTQMGQEVILRCVPISNHLYFYWYRQILGQKVEFLVSFYNNEISEKSEIFDDQFSVERPDGSNFTLKIRSTKLEDSAMYFCASSVRWQVRDTQYFGPGTRLTVL.

The sample holds many counts of this clonotype. The chain couples TRBV7-2 to TRBJ2-7; 7 nucleotides line up with TRBD2. The CDR3 has 14 residues. The germline CDR1 and CDR2 sequences are SGHTA and FQGNSA. The ends lost 7 bases at V and 4 bases at J; junction bases unmatched: 10. CDR3 in DNA: TGTGCCAGCAACCCTAGCGGTAAACTTTACGAGCAGTACTTC. The encoded protein is CASNPSGKLYEQYF.